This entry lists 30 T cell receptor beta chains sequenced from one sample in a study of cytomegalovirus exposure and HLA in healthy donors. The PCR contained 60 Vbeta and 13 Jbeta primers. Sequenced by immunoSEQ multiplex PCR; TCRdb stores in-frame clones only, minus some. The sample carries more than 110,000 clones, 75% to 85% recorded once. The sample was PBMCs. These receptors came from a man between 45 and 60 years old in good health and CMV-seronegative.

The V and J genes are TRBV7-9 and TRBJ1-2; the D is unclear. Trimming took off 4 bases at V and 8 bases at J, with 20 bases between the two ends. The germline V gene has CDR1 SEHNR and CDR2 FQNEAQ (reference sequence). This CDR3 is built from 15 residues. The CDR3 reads CASSSPEEGFWGYTF. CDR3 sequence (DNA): TGTGCCAGCAGCTCCCCGGAGGAGGGTTTTTGGGGCTACACCTTC.

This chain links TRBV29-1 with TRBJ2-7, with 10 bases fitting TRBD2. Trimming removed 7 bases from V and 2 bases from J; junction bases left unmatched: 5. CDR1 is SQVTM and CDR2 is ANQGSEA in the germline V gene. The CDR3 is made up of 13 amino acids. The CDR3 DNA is TGCAGCGCCCGAGCGGGAGGGACCTACGAGCAGTACTTC. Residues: CSARAGGTYEQYF.

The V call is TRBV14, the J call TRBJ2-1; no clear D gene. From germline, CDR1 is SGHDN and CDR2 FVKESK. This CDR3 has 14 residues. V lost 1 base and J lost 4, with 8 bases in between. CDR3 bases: TGTGCCAGCAGCCAAGGACGGCGGTACAATGAGCAGTTCTTC. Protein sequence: CASSQGRRYNEQFF.

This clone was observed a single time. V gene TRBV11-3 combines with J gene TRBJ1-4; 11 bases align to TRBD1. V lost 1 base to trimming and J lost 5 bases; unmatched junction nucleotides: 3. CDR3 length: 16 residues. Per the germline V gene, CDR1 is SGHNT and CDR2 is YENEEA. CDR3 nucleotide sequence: TGTGCCAGCAGCTTAGCTCGGACAGGGGGCAATGAAAAACTGTTTTTT. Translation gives CASSLARTGGNEKLFF.

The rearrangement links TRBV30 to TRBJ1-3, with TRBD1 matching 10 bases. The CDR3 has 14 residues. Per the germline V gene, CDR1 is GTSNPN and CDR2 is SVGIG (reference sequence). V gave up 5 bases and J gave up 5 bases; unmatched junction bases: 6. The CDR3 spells CAWGGQGIRNTIYF. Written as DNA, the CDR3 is TGTGCCTGGGGGGGACAGGGGATAAGAAACACCATATATTTT. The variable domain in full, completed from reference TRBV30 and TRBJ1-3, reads SQTIHQWPATLVQPVGSPLSLECTVEGTSNPNLYWYRQAAGRGLQLLFYSVGIGQISSEVPQNLSASRPQDRQFILSSKKLLLSDSGFYLCAWGGQGIRNTIYFGEGSWLTVV.

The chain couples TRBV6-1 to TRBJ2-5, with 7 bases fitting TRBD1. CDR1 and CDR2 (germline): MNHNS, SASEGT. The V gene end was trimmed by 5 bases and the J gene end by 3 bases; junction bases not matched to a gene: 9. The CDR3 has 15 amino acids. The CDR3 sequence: CASSTSPGTEETQYF. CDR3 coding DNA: TGTGCCAGCAGTACAAGCCCCGGGACAGAAGAGACCCAGTACTTC.

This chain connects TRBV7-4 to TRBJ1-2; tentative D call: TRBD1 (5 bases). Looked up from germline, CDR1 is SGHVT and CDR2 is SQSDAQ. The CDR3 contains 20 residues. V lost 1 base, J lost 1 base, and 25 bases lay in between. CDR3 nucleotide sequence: TGTGCCAGCAGCTTAGGATCGCGGGGCAGGTCAGCGACGCGTAACTATGGCTACACCTTC. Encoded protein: CASSLGSRGRSATRNYGYTF.

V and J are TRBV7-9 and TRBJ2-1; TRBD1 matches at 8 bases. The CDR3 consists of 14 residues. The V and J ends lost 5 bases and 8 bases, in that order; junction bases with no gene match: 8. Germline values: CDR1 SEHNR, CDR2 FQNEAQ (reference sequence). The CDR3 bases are TGTGCCAGCAGCCTTACAGGGGGAATCGATGAGCAGTTCTTC. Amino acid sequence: CASSLTGGIDEQFF.

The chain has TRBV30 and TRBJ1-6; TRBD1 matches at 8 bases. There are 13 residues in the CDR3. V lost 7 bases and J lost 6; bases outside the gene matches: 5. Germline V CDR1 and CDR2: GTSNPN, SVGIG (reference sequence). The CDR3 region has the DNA TGTGCCTACACAGGGGGGGTTAATTCACCCCTCCACTTT. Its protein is CAYTGGVNSPLHF. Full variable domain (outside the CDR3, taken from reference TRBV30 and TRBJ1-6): SQTIHQWPATLVQPVGSPLSLECTVEGTSNPNLYWYRQAAGRGLQLLFYSVGIGQISSEVPQNLSASRPQDRQFILSSKKLLLSDSGFYLCAYTGGVNSPLHFGNGTRLTVT.

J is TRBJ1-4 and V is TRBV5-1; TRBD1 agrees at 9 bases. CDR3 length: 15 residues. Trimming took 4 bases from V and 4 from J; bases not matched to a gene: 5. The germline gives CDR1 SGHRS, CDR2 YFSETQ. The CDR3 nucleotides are TGCGCCAGCAGCGCCCCGACAGGGGGTAATGAAAAACTGTTTTTT. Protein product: CASSAPTGGNEKLFF.

The CDR3 reads CASSLEGVGNQPQHF. For the CDR3, the DNA is TGCGCCAGCAGCTTGGAGGGGGTCGGCAATCAGCCCCAGCATTTT. This chain connects TRBV5-1 to TRBJ1-5; tentative D call: TRBD1 (6 bases). V was trimmed by 0 bases and J by 2 bases, leaving 9 bases between them. The CDR3 is 15 residues long. From germline, CDR1 is SGHRS and CDR2 YFSETQ.

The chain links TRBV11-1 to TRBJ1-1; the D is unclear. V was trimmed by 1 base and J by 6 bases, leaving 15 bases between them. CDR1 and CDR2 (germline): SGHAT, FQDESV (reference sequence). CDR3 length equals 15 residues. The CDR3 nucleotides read TGTGCCAGCAGCTTAGAGGTCCGCTCGAGGTCTGAAGCTTTCTTT. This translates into CASSLEVRSRSEAFF.

The CDR3 nucleotides read TGTGCCAGCAGTCCCCTTGGGGGACAGGGTCGGCTCGAGCAGTACTTC. Translation gives CASSPLGGQGRLEQYF. J is TRBJ2-7 and V is TRBV25-1; TRBD1 matches at 9 bases. This CDR3 contains 16 residues. Losses at the gene ends were 5 bases for V and 6 bases for J; bases not matched to a gene: 14. Germline assignment: CDR1 MGHDK and CDR2 SYGVNS.

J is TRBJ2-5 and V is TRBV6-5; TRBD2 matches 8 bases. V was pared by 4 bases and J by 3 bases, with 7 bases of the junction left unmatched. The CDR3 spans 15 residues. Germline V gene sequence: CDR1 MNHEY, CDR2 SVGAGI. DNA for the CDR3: TGTGCCAGCAGTTCCACACGGGAGGGGGAAGAGACCCAGTACTTC. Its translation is CASSSTREGEETQYF.

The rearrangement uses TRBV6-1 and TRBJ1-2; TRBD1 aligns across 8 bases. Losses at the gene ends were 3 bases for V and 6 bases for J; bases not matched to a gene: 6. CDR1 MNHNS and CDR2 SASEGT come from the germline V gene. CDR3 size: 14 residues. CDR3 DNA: TGTGCCAGCAGTGAGAGCGCAGGGGGCAATGGCTACACCTTC. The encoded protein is CASSESAGGNGYTF.

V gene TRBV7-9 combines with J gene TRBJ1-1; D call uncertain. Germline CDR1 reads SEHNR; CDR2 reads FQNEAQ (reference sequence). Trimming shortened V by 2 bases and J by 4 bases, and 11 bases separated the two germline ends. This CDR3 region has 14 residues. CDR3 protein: CASSLLVGGTEAFF. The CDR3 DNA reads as TGTGCCAGCAGCTTATTAGTCGGAGGCACTGAAGCTTTCTTT.

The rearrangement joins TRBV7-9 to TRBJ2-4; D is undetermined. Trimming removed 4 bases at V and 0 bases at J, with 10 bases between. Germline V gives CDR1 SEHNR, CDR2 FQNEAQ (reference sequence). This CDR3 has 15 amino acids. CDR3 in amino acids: CASSSLGLAKNIQYF. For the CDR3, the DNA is TGTGCCAGCAGCTCTCTAGGCCTAGCCAAAAACATTCAGTACTTC.

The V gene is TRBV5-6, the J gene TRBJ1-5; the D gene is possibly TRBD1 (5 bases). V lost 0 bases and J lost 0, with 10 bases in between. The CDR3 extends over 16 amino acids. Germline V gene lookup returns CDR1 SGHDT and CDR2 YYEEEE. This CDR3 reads CASSLASGFSNQPQHF. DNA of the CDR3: TGTGCCAGCAGCTTGGCCTCAGGGTTTAGCAATCAGCCCCAGCATTTT. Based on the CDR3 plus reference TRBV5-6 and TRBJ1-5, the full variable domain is DAGVTQSPTHLIKTRGQQVTLRCSPKSGHDTVSWYQQALGQGPQFIFQYYEEEERQRGNFPDRFSGHQFPNYSSELNVNALLLGDSALYLCASSLASGFSNQPQHFGDGTRLSIL.

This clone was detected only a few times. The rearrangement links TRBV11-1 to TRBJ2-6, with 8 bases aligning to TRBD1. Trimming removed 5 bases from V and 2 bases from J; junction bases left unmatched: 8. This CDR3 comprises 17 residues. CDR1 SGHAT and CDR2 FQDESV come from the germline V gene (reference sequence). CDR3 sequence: CASSQRQGIPGANVLTF. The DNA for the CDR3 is TGTGCCAGCAGCCAAAGACAGGGGATCCCTGGGGCCAACGTCCTGACTTTC.

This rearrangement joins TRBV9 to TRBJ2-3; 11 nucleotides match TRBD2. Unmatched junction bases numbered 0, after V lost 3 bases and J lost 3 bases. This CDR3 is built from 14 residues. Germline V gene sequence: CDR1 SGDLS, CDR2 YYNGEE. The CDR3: CASSASGGTDTQYF. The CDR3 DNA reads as TGTGCCAGCAGCGCTAGCGGGGGGACAGATACGCAGTATTTT.

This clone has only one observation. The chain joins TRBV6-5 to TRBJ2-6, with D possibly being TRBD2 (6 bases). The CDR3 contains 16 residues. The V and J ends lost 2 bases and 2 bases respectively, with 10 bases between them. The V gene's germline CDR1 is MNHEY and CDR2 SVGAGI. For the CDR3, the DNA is TGTGCCAGCAGTTACGGAGGGGCAGCTGGGGCCAACGTCCTGACTTTC. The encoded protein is CASSYGGAAGANVLTF.

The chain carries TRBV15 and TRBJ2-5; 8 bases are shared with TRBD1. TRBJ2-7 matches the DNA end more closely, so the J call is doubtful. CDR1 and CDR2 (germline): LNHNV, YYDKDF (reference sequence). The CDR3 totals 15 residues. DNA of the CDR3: TGTGCCACCAGCAGAGGACAGGGGCCAAACTACGAGCAGTACTTC. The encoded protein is CATSRGQGPNYEQYF.

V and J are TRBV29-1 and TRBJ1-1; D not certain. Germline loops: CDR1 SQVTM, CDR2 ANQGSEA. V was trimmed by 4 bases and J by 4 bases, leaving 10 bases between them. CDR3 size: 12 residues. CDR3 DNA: TGCAGCGTTGTCGTGCAGTTCACTGAAGCTTTCTTT. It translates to CSVVVQFTEAFF.

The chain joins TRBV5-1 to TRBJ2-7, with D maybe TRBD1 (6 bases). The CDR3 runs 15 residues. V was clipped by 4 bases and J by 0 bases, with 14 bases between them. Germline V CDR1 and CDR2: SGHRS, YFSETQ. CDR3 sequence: CASSLRTESSYEQYF. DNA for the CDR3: TGCGCCAGCAGCCTTCGGACAGAGAGCTCCTACGAGCAGTACTTC.

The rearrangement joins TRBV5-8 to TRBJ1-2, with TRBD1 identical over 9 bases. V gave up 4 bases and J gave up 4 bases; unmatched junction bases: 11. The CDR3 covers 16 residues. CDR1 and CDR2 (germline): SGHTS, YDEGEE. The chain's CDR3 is CASSVTGTGRLYGYTF. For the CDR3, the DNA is TGTGCCAGCAGCGTGACCGGGACAGGGCGACTCTATGGCTACACCTTC. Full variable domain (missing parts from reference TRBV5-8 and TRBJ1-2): EAGVTQSPTHLIKTRGQQATLRCSPISGHTSVYWYQQALGLGLQFLLWYDEGEERNRGNFPPRFSGRQFPNYSSELNVNALELEDSALYLCASSVTGTGRLYGYTFGSGTRLTVV.

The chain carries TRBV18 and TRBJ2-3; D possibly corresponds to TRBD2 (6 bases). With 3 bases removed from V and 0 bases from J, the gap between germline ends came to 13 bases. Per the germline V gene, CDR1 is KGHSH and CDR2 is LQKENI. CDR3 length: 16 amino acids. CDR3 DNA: TGTGCCAGCTCACCGCAGATTGGAGGGAGCACAGATACGCAGTATTTT. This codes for CASSPQIGGSTDTQYF.

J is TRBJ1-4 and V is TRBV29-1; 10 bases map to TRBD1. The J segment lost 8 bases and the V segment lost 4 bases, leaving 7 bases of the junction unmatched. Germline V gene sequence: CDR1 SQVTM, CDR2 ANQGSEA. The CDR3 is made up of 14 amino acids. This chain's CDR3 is CSVARTGGEEKLFF. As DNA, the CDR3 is TGCAGCGTTGCCCGGACAGGGGGAGAAGAAAAACTGTTTTTT.

The CDR3 sequence is CASSFSGREGTQYF. CDR3 in DNA: TGTGCCAGCAGCTTTAGCGGGAGGGAGGGGACCCAGTACTTC. This chain links TRBV7-8 with TRBJ2-5, with 11 bases that match TRBD2. Germline V gene lookup returns CDR1 SGHVS and CDR2 FQNEAQ. V gave up 3 bases and J gave up 7 bases; unmatched junction bases: 4. The CDR3 contains 14 residues.

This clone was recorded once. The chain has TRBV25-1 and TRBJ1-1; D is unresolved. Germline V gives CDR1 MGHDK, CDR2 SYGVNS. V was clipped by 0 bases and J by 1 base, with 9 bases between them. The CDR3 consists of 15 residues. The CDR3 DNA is TGTGCCAGCAGTGAATACGGCGGCGGGAACACTGAAGCTTTCTTT. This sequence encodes CASSEYGGGNTEAFF.

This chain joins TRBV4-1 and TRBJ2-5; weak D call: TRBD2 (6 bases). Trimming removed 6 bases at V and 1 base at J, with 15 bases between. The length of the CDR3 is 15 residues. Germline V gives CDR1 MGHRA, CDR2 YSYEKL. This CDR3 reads CASRGEEVSQETQYF. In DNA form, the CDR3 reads TGCGCCAGCAGGGGGGAGGAGGTGAGCCAAGAGACCCAGTACTTC.